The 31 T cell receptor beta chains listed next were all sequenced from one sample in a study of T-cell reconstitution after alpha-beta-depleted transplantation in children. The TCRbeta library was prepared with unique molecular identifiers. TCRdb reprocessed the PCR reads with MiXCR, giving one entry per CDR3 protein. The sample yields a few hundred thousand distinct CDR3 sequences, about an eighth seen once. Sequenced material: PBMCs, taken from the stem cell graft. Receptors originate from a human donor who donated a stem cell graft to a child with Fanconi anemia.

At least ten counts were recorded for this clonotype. The DNA for the CDR3 is TGTGCCAGCAGTTGGGGGACAGGGGGAGGTAATGAGCAGTTCTTC. This gives the protein CASSWGTGGGNEQFF. This chain uses TRBV6-5 with TRBJ2-1; 11 bases match TRBD1. V lost 4 bases to trimming and J lost 7 bases; unmatched junction nucleotides: 6. Germline CDR1 reads MNHEY; CDR2 reads SVGAGI. CDR3 size: 15 residues.

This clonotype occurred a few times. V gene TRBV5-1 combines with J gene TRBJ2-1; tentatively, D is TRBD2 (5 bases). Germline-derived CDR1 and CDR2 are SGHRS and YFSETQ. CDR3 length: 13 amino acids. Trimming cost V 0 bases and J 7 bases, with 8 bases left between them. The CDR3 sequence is CASSLGGMNEQFF. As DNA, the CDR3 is TGCGCCAGCAGCTTGGGAGGGATGAATGAGCAGTTCTTC. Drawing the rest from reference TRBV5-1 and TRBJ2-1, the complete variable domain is KAGVTQTPRYLIKTRGQQVTLSCSPISGHRSVSWYQQTPGQGLQFLFEYFSETQRNKGNFPGRFSGRQFSNSRSEMNVSTLELGDSALYLCASSLGGMNEQFFGPGTRLTVL.

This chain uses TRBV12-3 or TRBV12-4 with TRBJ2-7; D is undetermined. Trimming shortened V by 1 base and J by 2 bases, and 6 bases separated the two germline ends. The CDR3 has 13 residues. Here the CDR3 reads CASSLVEAYEQYF. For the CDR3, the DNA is TGTGCCAGCAGTTTAGTAGAGGCCTACGAGCAGTACTTC.

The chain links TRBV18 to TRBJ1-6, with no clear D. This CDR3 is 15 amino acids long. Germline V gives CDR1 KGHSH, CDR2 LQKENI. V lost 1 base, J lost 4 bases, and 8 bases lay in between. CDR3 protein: CASSPRGGYNSPLHF. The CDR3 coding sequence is TGTGCCAGCTCACCACGAGGCGGTTATAATTCACCCCTCCACTTT.

CDR3 nucleotide sequence: TGTGCCAGCAGCTTAGCCCACAGGGGAGAGACCCAGTACTTC. Translated, it gives CASSLAHRGETQYF. This sequence joins TRBV11-2 and TRBJ2-5; 7 nucleotides match TRBD1. Germline-derived CDR1 and CDR2 are SGHAT and FQNNGV. CDR3 length: 14 amino acids. Trimming removed 1 base from V and 4 bases from J; junction bases left unmatched: 3.

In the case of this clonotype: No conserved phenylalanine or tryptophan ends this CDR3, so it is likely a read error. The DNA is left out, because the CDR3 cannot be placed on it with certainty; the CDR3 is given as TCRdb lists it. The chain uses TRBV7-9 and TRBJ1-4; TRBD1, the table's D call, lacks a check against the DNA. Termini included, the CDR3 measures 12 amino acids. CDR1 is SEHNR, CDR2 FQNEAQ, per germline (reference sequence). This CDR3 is CASSETQGRLVV.

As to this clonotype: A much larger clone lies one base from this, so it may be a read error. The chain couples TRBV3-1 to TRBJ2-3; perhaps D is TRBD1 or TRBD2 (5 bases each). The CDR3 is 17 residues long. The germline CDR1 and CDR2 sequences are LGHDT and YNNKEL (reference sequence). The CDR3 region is CATSQDLRGAYIDTQYF. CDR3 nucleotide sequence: TGTGCCACCAGCCAAGATTTGAGGGGCGCTTATATAGATACGCAGTATTTT.

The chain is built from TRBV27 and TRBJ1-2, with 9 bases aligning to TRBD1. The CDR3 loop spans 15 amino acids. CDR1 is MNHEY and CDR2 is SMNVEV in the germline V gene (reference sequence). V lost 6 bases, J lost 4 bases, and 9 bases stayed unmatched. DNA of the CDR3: TGTGCCAGCAGGACATCCGGACAGGGGAGCTATGGCTACACCTTC. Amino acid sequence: CASRTSGQGSYGYTF.

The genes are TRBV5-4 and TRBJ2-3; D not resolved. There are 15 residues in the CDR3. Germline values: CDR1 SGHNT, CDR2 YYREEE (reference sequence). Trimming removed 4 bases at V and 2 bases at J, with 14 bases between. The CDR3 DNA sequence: TGTGCCAGCAGCGCAGCTACCCTCGACACAGATACGCAGTATTTT. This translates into CASSAATLDTDTQYF.

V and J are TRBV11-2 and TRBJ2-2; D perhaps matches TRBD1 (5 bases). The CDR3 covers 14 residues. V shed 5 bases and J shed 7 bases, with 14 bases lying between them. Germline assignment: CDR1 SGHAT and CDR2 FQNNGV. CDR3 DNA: TGTGCCAGCAGCCTAATGGGGCTTGGCGGGGAGCTGTTTTTT. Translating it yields CASSLMGLGGELFF.

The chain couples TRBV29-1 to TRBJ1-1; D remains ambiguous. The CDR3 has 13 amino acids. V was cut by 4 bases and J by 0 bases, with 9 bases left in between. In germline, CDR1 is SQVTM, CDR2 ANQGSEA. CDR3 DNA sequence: TGCAGCGTTGTGTACGGAATGAACACTGAAGCTTTCTTT. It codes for CSVVYGMNTEAFF.

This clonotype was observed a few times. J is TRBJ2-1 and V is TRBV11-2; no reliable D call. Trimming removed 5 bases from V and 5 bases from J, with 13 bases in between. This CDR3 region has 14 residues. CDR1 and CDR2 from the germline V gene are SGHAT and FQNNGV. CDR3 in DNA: TGTGCCAGCAGCACCCTCCAAGGAGACAATGAGCAGTTCTTC. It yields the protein CASSTLQGDNEQFF.

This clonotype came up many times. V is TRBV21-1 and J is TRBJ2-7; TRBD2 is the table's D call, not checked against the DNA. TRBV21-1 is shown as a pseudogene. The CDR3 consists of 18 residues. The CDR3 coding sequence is TGTGCCAGCCCCCGAGGGGGAGGTTCCATCCACAGCTCCTACGAGCAGTACTTC. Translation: CASPRGGGSIHSSYEQYF.

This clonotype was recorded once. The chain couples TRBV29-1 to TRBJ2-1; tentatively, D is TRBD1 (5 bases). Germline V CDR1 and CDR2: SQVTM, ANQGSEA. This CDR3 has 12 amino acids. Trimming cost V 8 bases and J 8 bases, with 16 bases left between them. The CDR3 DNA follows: TGCAGCCTGGCCGAAGGGGTAGATGAGCAGTTCTTC. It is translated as CSLAEGVDEQFF.

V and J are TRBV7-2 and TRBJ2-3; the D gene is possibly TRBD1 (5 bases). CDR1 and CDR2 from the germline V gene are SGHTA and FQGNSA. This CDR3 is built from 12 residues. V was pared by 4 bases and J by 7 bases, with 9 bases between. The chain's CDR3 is CASSSGRNTQYF. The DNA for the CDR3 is TGTGCCAGCAGCTCAGGGCGCAATACGCAGTATTTT.

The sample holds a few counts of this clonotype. CDR3 amino acids: CSADSGTDTQYF. CDR3 sequence (DNA): TGCAGTGCCGACAGCGGCACAGATACGCAGTATTTT. The V call is TRBV29-1, the J call TRBJ2-3; D perhaps matches TRBD1 (5 bases). CDR1 and CDR2 from the germline V gene are SQVTM and ANQGSEA. The CDR3 length is 12 residues.

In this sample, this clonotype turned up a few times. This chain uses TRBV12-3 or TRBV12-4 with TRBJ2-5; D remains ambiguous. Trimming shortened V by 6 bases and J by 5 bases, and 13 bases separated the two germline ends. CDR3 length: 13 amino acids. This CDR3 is CASSLQELETQYF. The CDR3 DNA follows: TGTGCCAGCAGCCTCCAGGAGTTGGAGACCCAGTACTTC.

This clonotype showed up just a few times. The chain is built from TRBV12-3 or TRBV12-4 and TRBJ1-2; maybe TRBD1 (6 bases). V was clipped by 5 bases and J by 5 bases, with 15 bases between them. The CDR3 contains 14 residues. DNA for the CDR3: TGTGCCAGCAGTCGTGCCGGGACACCATATGGCTACACCTTC. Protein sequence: CASSRAGTPYGYTF.

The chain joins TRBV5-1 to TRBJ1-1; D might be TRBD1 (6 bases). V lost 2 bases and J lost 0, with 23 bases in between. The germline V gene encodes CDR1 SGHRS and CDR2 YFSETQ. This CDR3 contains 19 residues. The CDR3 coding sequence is TGCGCCAGCAGCTTTGGTTTCCGCGCGGGACAACTCATGAACACTGAAGCTTTCTTT. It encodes CASSFGFRAGQLMNTEAFF. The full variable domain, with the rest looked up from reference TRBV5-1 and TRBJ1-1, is KAGVTQTPRYLIKTRGQQVTLSCSPISGHRSVSWYQQTPGQGLQFLFEYFSETQRNKGNFPGRFSGRQFSNSRSEMNVSTLELGDSALYLCASSFGFRAGQLMNTEAFFGQGTRLTVV.

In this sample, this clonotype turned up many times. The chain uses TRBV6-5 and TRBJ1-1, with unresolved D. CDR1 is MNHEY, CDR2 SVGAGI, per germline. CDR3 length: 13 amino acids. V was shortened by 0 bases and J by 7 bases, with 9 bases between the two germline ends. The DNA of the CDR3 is TGTGCCAGCAGTTACTCGACGAGGAGTGAAGCTTTCTTT. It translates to CASSYSTRSEAFF.

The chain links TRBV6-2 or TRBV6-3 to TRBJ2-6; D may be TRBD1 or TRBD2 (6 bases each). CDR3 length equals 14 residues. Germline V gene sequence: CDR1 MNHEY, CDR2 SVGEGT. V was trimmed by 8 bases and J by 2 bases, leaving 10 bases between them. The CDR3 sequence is CASRGPPGANVLTF. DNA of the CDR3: TGTGCCAGCCGGGGGCCCCCTGGGGCCAACGTCCTGACTTTC.

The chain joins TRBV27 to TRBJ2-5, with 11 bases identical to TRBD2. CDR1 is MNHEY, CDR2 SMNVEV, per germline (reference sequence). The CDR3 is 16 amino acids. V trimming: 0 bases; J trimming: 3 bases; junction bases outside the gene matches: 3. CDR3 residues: CASSLSPGLAEETQYF. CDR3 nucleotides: TGTGCCAGCAGTTTATCTCCGGGACTAGCGGAAGAGACCCAGTACTTC.

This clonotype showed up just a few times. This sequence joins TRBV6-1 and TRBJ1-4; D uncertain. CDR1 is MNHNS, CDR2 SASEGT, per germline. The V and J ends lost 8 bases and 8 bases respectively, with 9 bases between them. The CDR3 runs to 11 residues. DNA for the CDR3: TGTGCCAGCGGCATGGGGGAAAAACTGTTTTTT. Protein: CASGMGEKLFF.

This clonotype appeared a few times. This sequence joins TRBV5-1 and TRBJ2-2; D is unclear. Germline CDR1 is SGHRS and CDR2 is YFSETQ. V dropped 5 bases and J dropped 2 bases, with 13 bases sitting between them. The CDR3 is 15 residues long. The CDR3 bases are TGCGCCAGCAGGGATTCAGGATATAACACCGGGGAGCTGTTTTTT. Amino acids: CASRDSGYNTGELFF.

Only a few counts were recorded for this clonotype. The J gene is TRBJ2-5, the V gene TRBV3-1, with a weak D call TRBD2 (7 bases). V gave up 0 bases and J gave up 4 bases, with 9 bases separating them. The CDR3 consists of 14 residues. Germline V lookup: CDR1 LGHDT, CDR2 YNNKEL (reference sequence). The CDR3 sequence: CASSQEGGAETQYF. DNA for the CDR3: TGTGCCAGCAGCCAAGAAGGGGGGGCAGAGACCCAGTACTTC.

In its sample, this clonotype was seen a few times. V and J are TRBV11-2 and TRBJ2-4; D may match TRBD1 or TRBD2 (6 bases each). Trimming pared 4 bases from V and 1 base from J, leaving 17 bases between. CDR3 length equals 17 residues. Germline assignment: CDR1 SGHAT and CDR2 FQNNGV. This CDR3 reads CASSSTGAVGAKNIQYF. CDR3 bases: TGTGCCAGCAGCTCAACGGGGGCGGTGGGGGCCAAAAACATTCAGTACTTC.

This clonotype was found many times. The CDR3 region has the DNA TGTGCCAGCAGCGTAGAATCCGGCATCGGAAACACCATATATTTT. Residues: CASSVESGIGNTIYF. V usage is TRBV9 and J usage is TRBJ1-3, with no clear D. Trimming shortened V by 0 bases and J by 4 bases, and 11 bases separated the two germline ends. The germline CDR1 and CDR2 sequences are SGDLS and YYNGEE. CDR3 length: 15 residues.

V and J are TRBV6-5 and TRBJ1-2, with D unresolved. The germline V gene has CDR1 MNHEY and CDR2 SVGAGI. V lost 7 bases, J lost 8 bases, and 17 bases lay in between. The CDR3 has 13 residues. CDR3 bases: TGTGCCAGCAATCCGGGAAAAGCCTACGGCTACACCTTC. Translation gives CASNPGKAYGYTF.

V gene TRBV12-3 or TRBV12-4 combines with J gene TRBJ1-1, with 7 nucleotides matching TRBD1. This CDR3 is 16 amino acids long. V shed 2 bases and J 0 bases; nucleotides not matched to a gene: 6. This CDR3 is CASSLSSGQLNTEAFF. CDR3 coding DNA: TGTGCCAGCAGTTTATCGTCGGGACAGTTGAACACTGAAGCTTTCTTT.

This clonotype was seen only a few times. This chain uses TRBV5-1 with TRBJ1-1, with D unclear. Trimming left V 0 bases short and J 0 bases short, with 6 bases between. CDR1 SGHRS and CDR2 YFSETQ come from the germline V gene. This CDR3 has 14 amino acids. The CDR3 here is CASSLAAVNTEAFF. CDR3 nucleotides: TGCGCCAGCAGCTTGGCGGCCGTGAACACTGAAGCTTTCTTT.

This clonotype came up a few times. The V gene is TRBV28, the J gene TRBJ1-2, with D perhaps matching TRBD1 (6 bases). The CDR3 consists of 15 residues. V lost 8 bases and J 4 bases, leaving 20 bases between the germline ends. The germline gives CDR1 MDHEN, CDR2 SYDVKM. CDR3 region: CASRESRGPGYGYTF. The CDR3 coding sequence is TGTGCCAGCCGAGAATCCAGGGGTCCTGGCTATGGCTACACCTTC.